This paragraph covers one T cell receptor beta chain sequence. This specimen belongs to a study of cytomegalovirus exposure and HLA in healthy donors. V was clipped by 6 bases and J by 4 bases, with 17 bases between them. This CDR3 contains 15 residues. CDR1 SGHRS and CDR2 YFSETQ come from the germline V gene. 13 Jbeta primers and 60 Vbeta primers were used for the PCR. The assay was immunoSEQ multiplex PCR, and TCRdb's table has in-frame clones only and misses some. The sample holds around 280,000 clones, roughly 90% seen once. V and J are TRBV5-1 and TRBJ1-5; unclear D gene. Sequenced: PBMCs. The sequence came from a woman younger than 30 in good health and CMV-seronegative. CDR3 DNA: TGCGCCAGCATTGTTATGGAGAAAAAGAATCAGCCCCAGCATTTT. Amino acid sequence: CASIVMEKKNQPQHF.